The 21 T cell receptor beta chains in this list originate from one sample, sequenced in a study of shared clonotypes between healthy human individuals. The repertoire was sequenced with immunoSEQ multiplex PCR; TCRdb's copy has only in-frame clones and lacks some. Of about 960,000 clones in the sample, 76% are singletons; the top ten hold 1.5%. The sequencing sample was made of memory CD4+ T cells sorted from blood. The subset is: CD45RA-negative fraction. The receptors here all came from a man between 18 and 29 years old in good health.

This clone has just a few counts. V is TRBV7-2 and J is TRBJ1-5, with D possibly matching TRBD1 (6 bases). From germline, CDR1 is SGHTA and CDR2 FQGNSA. The length of the CDR3 is 13 residues. V shed 1 base and J shed 7 bases, with 8 bases lying between them. DNA for the CDR3: TGTGCCAGCAGCTTAGGACAGGAACAGCCCCAGCATTTT. The encoded protein is CASSLGQEQPQHF.

In DNA form, the CDR3 reads TGCGCCAGCAGCTTGTCAGGGAATGAAAAACTGTTTTTT. It encodes CASSLSGNEKLFF. The chain links TRBV5-1 to TRBJ1-4; tentatively, D is TRBD1 (5 bases). The CDR3 sequence is 13 residues long. V gave up 1 base and J gave up 5 bases, with 6 bases separating them. The germline CDR1 and CDR2 sequences are SGHRS and YFSETQ.

This rearrangement joins TRBV27 to TRBJ2-7, with 9 bases aligning to TRBD1. The V segment lost 5 bases and the J segment 7 bases; nucleotides outside the gene matches: 12. The CDR3 is 15 amino acids. Germline V gene lookup returns CDR1 MNHEY and CDR2 SMNVEV (reference sequence). The CDR3 DNA sequence: TGTGCCAGCAGTCCTAACCGGGACAGGGTAGGAGAGCAGTACTTC. Translation gives CASSPNRDRVGEQYF.

This chain uses TRBV5-6 with TRBJ2-2, with TRBD2 matching over 9 bases. The junction had 12 bases not matched to a gene; V was cut back by 1 base and J by 5 bases. The V gene's germline CDR1 is SGHDT and CDR2 YYEEEE. The CDR3 covers 18 residues. The CDR3: CASSLLKASGVRTGELFF. The DNA for the CDR3 is TGTGCCAGCAGCTTGTTAAAGGCTAGCGGGGTCAGAACCGGGGAGCTGTTTTTT. The whole variable domain, remainder taken from reference TRBV5-6 and TRBJ2-2, is DAGVTQSPTHLIKTRGQQVTLRCSPKSGHDTVSWYQQALGQGPQFIFQYYEEEERQRGNFPDRFSGHQFPNYSSELNVNALLLGDSALYLCASSLLKASGVRTGELFFGEGSRLTVL.

This clone was picked up one time. The chain carries TRBV7-2 and TRBJ1-1; D is possibly TRBD1 (5 bases). The germline V and J ends were trimmed by 1 base and 2 bases, with 8 bases remaining between them. This CDR3 comprises 14 residues. Germline CDR1 reads SGHTA; CDR2 reads FQGNSA. The CDR3 nucleotides read TGTGCCAGCAGCTTAGGGGGGTTTAACACTGAAGCTTTCTTT. It codes for CASSLGGFNTEAFF.

The rearrangement links TRBV7-9 to TRBJ1-2; the D gene is possibly TRBD1 (6 bases). The CDR3 contains 14 residues. Germline V CDR1 and CDR2: SEHNR, FQNEAQ (reference sequence). V was trimmed by 5 bases and J by 2 bases, leaving 12 bases between them. The CDR3 reads CASSPTGGNYGYTF. The CDR3 region has the DNA TGTGCCAGCAGCCCGACAGGTGGGAACTATGGCTACACCTTC.

The chain combines TRBV5-1 with TRBJ2-3; possible D gene TRBD2, 6 bases. Germline loops: CDR1 SGHRS, CDR2 YFSETQ. The length of the CDR3 is 17 residues. The V end was cut by 4 bases, the J end by 3 bases, with 21 bases between. CDR3: CASSPTPAGTQTDTQYF. The CDR3 nucleotides are TGCGCCAGCAGCCCCACTCCAGCCGGGACTCAAACAGATACGCAGTATTTT.

This clone has just one count. The genes are TRBV5-5 and TRBJ1-1; 9 nucleotides line up with TRBD1. Germline V CDR1 and CDR2: SGHKS, YYEKEE (reference sequence). The CDR3 has 16 amino acids. V dropped 0 bases and J dropped 5; count of bases not matched to a gene: 8. The CDR3 spells CASSLEGTGRGTEAFF. CDR3 sequence (DNA): TGTGCCAGCAGCTTGGAGGGGACAGGGAGGGGGACTGAAGCTTTCTTT.

The DNA of the CDR3 is TGCAGCGGCAGGCCAGGGGGCGACTCCAATGAGCAGTTCTTC. Its protein is CSGRPGGDSNEQFF. The chain employs TRBV29-1 and TRBJ2-1; 8 nucleotides match TRBD1. Germline values: CDR1 SQVTM, CDR2 ANQGSEA. The CDR3 length is 14 residues. J lost 6 bases, V lost 7 bases, and 11 bases had no gene match.

The chain has TRBV28 and TRBJ2-7; 11 bases line up with TRBD2. CDR1 MDHEN and CDR2 SYDVKM come from the germline V gene. There are 15 residues in the CDR3. V shed 5 bases and J 3 bases; nucleotides not matched to a gene: 6. The CDR3 sequence: CASSKGGLAGYEQYF. CDR3 DNA: TGTGCCAGCAGTAAGGGTGGACTAGCGGGCTACGAGCAGTACTTC. Full variable domain (remainder filled in from reference TRBV28 and TRBJ2-7): DVKVTQSSRYLVKRTGEKVFLECVQDMDHENMFWYRQDPGLGLRLIYFSYDVKMKEKGDIPEGYSVSREKKERFSLILESASTNQTSMYLCASSKGGLAGYEQYFGPGTRLTVT.

The CDR3 region is CASSLRQNNEQFF. The CDR3 bases are TGCGCCAGCAGCCTTCGACAGAACAATGAGCAGTTCTTC. V usage is TRBV4-1 and J usage is TRBJ2-1, with D possibly TRBD1 on 5 matching bases. V dropped 4 bases and J dropped 5 bases, with 9 bases sitting between them. Germline assignment: CDR1 MGHRA and CDR2 YSYEKL. CDR3 length equals 13 residues.

This clone has only one observation. This rearrangement joins TRBV4-1 to TRBJ2-3, with D possibly being TRBD1 (6 bases). Germline CDR1 is MGHRA and CDR2 is YSYEKL. Trimming took 2 bases from V and 8 from J, leaving 20 bases between them. This CDR3 is 16 amino acids long. The CDR3 DNA reads TGCGCCAGCAGCCAACGACAGGTTATCGATTTAGGTACGCAGTATTTT. Its translation is CASSQRQVIDLGTQYF.

The chain uses TRBV4-3 and TRBJ1-1; D is unresolved. V lost 0 bases, J lost 0 bases, and 8 bases lay in between. This CDR3 is built from 15 residues. Germline CDR1 and CDR2: LGHNA and YSLEER. CDR3 sequence reads: CASSQEPGLNTEAFF. The CDR3 DNA sequence: TGCGCCAGCAGCCAAGAACCCGGGTTGAACACTGAAGCTTTCTTT.

V and J are TRBV2 and TRBJ2-1; the D call may be TRBD1 or TRBD2 (5 bases each). Trimming cost V 6 bases and J 0 bases, with 12 bases left between them. The germline gives CDR1 SNHLY, CDR2 FYNNEI. The CDR3 consists of 15 residues. The DNA of the CDR3 is TGTGCCAGCAGGCAGTGGGGGAGCTCCTACAATGAGCAGTTCTTC. This sequence encodes CASRQWGSSYNEQFF. The complete variable domain, with remaining parts taken from reference TRBV2 and TRBJ2-1, reads EPEVTQTPSHQVTQMGQEVILRCVPISNHLYFYWYRQILGQKVEFLVSFYNNEISEKSEIFDDQFSVERPDGSNFTLKIRSTKLEDSAMYFCASRQWGSSYNEQFFGPGTRLTVL.

This clone turned up a few times. V usage is TRBV5-5 and J usage is TRBJ1-1, with 7 positions matching TRBD1. V gave up 0 bases and J gave up 2 bases; unmatched junction bases: 1. Germline CDR1 and CDR2: SGHKS and YYEKEE (reference sequence). This CDR3 is 14 amino acids long. The DNA for the CDR3 is TGTGCCAGCAGCTTGGACAGGGGCAACACTGAAGCTTTCTTT. Its protein product is CASSLDRGNTEAFF.

The V gene is TRBV19, the J gene TRBJ2-7, with 9 positions matching TRBD1. CDR1 and CDR2 from the germline V gene are LNHDA and SQIVND (reference sequence). The junction had 5 bases not matched to a gene; V was cut back by 5 bases and J by 0 bases. This CDR3 contains 15 residues. The CDR3 DNA is TGTGCCAGTAGTTTGGGACAGGGCAGCTCCTACGAGCAGTACTTC. Translating it yields CASSLGQGSSYEQYF.

The chain is built from TRBV10-3 and TRBJ2-7; D is possibly TRBD1 or TRBD2 (5 bases each). This CDR3 comprises 14 residues. Germline V gene data show CDR1 as ENHRY and CDR2 as SYGVKD. V lost 2 bases and J lost 2, with 10 bases in between. DNA of the CDR3: TGTGCCATCAGTGAGCGGGACGCCACCTACGAGCAGTACTTC. Its translation is CAISERDATYEQYF.

This clone was counted only a few times. Germline is not matched at one junction end, which may reflect a read error. The CDR3 spells CASSSGGAGNTIYF. Written as DNA, the CDR3 is TGTGCTAGCAGCTCGGGGGGCGCTGGAAACACCATATATTTT. This sequence joins TRBV7-7 and TRBJ1-3; possibly TRBD1 for D (6 bases). This CDR3 spans 14 amino acids. Germline V gene sequence: CDR1 SSHAT, CDR2 FNYEAQ (reference sequence).

The V call is TRBV11-3, the J call TRBJ2-7, with D unclear. This CDR3 is 16 amino acids long. In germline, CDR1 is SGHNT, CDR2 YENEEA. Trimming cost V 0 bases and J 1 base, with 13 bases left between them. CDR3 nucleotide sequence: TGTGCCAGCAGCTTAGATCTGAAGGTGAGGTCCTACGAGCAGTACTTC. Translation gives CASSLDLKVRSYEQYF. Full variable domain (rest looked up from reference TRBV11-3 and TRBJ2-7): EAGVVQSPRYKIIEKKQPVAFWCNPISGHNTLYWYLQNLGQGPELLIRYENEEAVDDSQLPKDRFSAERLKGVDSTLKIQPAELGDSAVYLCASSLDLKVRSYEQYFGPGTRLTVT.

The chain couples TRBV4-1 to TRBJ2-7; 9 bases align to TRBD1. In germline, CDR1 is MGHRA, CDR2 YSYEKL. The CDR3 is 14 amino acids. The ends lost 0 bases at V and 7 bases at J; junction bases unmatched: 4. This CDR3 reads CASSQEGQGREQYF. The CDR3 DNA follows: TGCGCCAGCAGCCAAGAGGGACAGGGTCGAGAGCAGTACTTC.

The chain is built from TRBV4-1 and TRBJ1-1; D remains unclear. Per germline, CDR1 MGHRA and CDR2 YSYEKL. CDR3 length: 15 amino acids. With 3 bases removed from V and 3 bases from J, the gap between germline ends came to 14 bases. CDR3 region: CASSHINVRYTEAFF. For the CDR3, the DNA is TGCGCCAGCAGCCACATAAACGTTAGGTACACTGAAGCTTTCTTT.